The T cell receptor (beta chain) described here comes from a study of T cell repertoires in cytomegalovirus infection (dated by TCRdb to about 2019). Context from the whole study: Recently identified HLA-C-restricted CMV epitopes, whose presentation resists viral immunomodulation, were targeted by peptide stimulations together with well-studied HLA-B-restricted epitopes. Donor HLA type was relevant to the analysis, because carriage of CMV infection together with the matching HLA type was indicated by public TCR beta signatures. The study at large found these results: Cumulative frequency of public TCR beta family members discriminated carriers of CMV infection plus the relevant HLA type in this cohort and an independent approximately 400-donor cohort. The ex vivo response was dominated by HLA-C-restricted CMV-specific TCR beta clonotypes, which also provided the single most frequent clonotype in two of eight donors.

The listed sequencing device is Illumina HiSeq 1500. TCRdb applied fastp at Q25 and MiXCR to the public reads, then kept only in-frame beta chains. A single entry per CDR3 protein holds the most common genes and DNA from its merged rows. This sample has about 770,000 distinct CDR3 sequences in its table, and 25% to 30% of those were observed once. Less than 15% of the sample rests with the top ten. Of note for this clonotype: The antigen this receptor binds is unknown. An end of the junction does not agree with germline; a read error may underlie this.

The treatment or condition label here, explained by the study, means: in vitro stimulation with specific CMV peptide epitopes to enrich CMV-specific T cells. The CDR3 holds 16 amino acids from the cysteine to the phenylalanine. Only CDR3 DNA is held: 48 bases, read in frame from base 1. The rearranged segments are TRBV5-3 and TRBJ2-5; 10 middle bases align to TRBD2. TRBV5-3 is assigned to the ORF class and has an uncertain function. The starting material was cultured CD8+ T cells from PBMCs, obtained from culture after CMV antigen stimulation. The receptor comes from a human donor in good health (CMV status not recorded). Some clones in this sample may be carry-over from other donors' samples. The bases read TGTGCCAGCAGCTCGACAAGCGGGGGGGCCCAAGAGACCCAGTACTTC. It translates as CASSSTSGGAQETQYF.